Listed here are 18 T cell receptor beta chains from one sample, sequenced in a study of blood T cells in healthy people across ages. Then a second PCR, running roughly 7 to 11 cycles, was carried out with a sample-barcoded 5' primer and a J-beta primer mix. MiXCR was run by TCRdb on the 5' RACE reads, yielding one entry per CDR3 protein. The table shows 700,000 to 900,000 distinct CDR3 sequences, with 20% to 30% occurring only once. The sample was also reused in another study, on T cells of mothers and their children.

Sequenced input: blood. The receptors were sampled from a boy aged 10-17 years in good health.

This clonotype has a single count. This chain uses TRBV12-3 or TRBV12-4 with TRBJ2-2, with TRBD1 identical over 8 bases. V was pared by 6 bases and J by 5 bases, with 5 bases of the junction left unmatched. This CDR3 is 14 amino acids long. CDR3: CASSRTGWTGELFF. The CDR3 nucleotides are TGTGCCAGCAGCCGGACAGGGTGGACCGGGGAGCTGTTTTTT.

This clonotype was seen a handful of times. The chain employs TRBV11-2 and TRBJ2-2; D unclear. CDR3 length: 15 residues. V was shortened by 7 bases and J by 2 bases, with 14 bases between the two germline ends. Germline CDR1 reads SGHAT; CDR2 reads FQNNGV. The DNA for the CDR3 is TGTGCCAGCAACCCCGGACGGCTTAACACCGGGGAGCTGTTTTTT. This encodes CASNPGRLNTGELFF.

Only a few counts were recorded for this clonotype. The chain uses TRBV6-2 or TRBV6-3 and TRBJ2-5; D is ambiguous. This CDR3 contains 14 residues. Germline CDR1 is MNHEY and CDR2 is SVGEGT. V shed 3 bases and J shed 4 bases, with 12 bases lying between them. The CDR3 region has the DNA TGTGCCAGCAGTTATGGCGCCTATGGAGAGACCCAGTACTTC. It translates to CASSYGAYGETQYF.

This clonotype came up a few times. The V call is TRBV5-1, the J call TRBJ2-7; no firm D call. CDR1 is SGHRS and CDR2 is YFSETQ in the germline V gene. V was shortened by 4 bases and J by 2 bases, with 13 bases between the two germline ends. The CDR3 totals 14 residues. CDR3: CASSPGFLTYEQYF. The DNA of the CDR3 is TGCGCCAGCAGCCCAGGATTTCTTACCTACGAGCAGTACTTC.

This chain links TRBV20-1 with TRBJ2-7, with D possibly matching TRBD1 (6 bases). V was clipped by 6 bases and J by 1 base, with 16 bases between them. The length of the CDR3 is 14 residues. Germline V gene lookup returns CDR1 DFQATT and CDR2 SNEGSKA (reference sequence). CDR3 residues: CSAENRVRSYEQYF. The CDR3 bases are TGCAGTGCAGAAAACAGGGTTCGGTCCTACGAGCAGTACTTC.

V gene TRBV4-1 combines with J gene TRBJ1-5; D is undetermined. The CDR3 covers 15 residues. Trimming took off 4 bases at V and 6 bases at J, with 16 bases between the two ends. From germline, CDR1 is MGHRA and CDR2 YSYEKL. The CDR3 region is CASSPRVGVSQPQHF. The CDR3 nucleotides read TGCGCCAGCAGCCCTCGGGTCGGCGTGAGTCAGCCCCAGCATTTT.

The V gene is TRBV27, the J gene TRBJ2-3; D tentatively reads TRBD1 or TRBD2 (5 bases each). The CDR3 totals 13 residues. Germline lookup yields CDR1 MNHEY and CDR2 SMNVEV (reference sequence). Deletions cut 8 bases from V and 1 base from J, with 10 bases between. CDR3 protein: CASGGFGTDTQYF. The CDR3 coding sequence is TGTGCCAGCGGGGGTTTTGGCACAGATACGCAGTATTTT.

For this clonotype: Its ends do not fully match the called genes, so a read error is possible. V is TRBV20-1 and J is TRBJ2-7, with D possibly matching TRBD2 (6 bases). Germline V gene sequence: CDR1 DFQATT, CDR2 SNEGSKA (reference sequence). The CDR3 runs 19 residues. This CDR3 is CSARELGTSQTSRLYEQYF. The CDR3 coding sequence is TGTAGTGCTAGAGAGCTGGGTACTAGCCAAACGTCCCGCCTTTACGAGCAGTACTTC.

This clonotype has a handful of counts. This CDR3 is missing its conserved last phenylalanine or tryptophan, likely due to a read error. J is TRBJ2-3 and V is TRBV5-1; D is ambiguous. Between the trimmed V and J ends, which lost 0 bases and 5 bases, there was a span of 4 bases. The CDR3 spans 12 residues. Per the germline V gene, CDR1 is SGHRS and CDR2 is YFSETQ. DNA of the CDR3: TGCGCCAGCAGCTTGGTAGGAGATACGCAGTATGTT. Amino acid sequence: CASSLVGDTQYV.

This clonotype turned up a few times. V and J are TRBV24-1 and TRBJ1-2, with 7 bases identical to TRBD1. Germline V lookup: CDR1 KGHDR, CDR2 SFDVKD. There are 14 residues in the CDR3. V was clipped by 8 bases and J by 4 bases; unmatched bases: 9. This CDR3 reads CATTRQGPAYGYTF. CDR3 DNA: TGTGCCACCACCCGACAGGGCCCGGCCTATGGCTACACCTTC.

The chain combines TRBV10-2 with TRBJ2-2; D is ambiguous. The germline V and J ends were trimmed by 6 bases and 2 bases, with 7 bases remaining between them. From germline, CDR1 is WSHSY and CDR2 SAAADI. The CDR3 covers 13 residues. In nucleotides, the CDR3 is TGCGCCAGCAGATTGCATAACACCGGGGAGCTGTTTTTT. It yields the protein CASRLHNTGELFF.

The rearrangement links TRBV29-1 to TRBJ2-5; weak D call: TRBD1 (6 bases). The end of the DNA is better explained by TRBJ2-7, so the J call may be wrong. The CDR3 has 13 amino acids. Germline V CDR1 and CDR2: SQVTM, ANQGSEA. The CDR3: CSVEFGTPNEQYF. CDR3 DNA sequence: TGCAGCGTTGAATTTGGGACACCAAACGAGCAGTACTTC.

This clonotype has more than one count but fewer than ten. The chain has TRBV28 and TRBJ2-3, with 11 positions matching TRBD2. The CDR3 covers 16 residues. Per germline, CDR1 MDHEN and CDR2 SYDVKM. With 5 bases clipped from V and 6 bases from J, the junction kept 10 bases outside the gene matches. CDR3 sequence reads: CASSQIAGGNRDTQYF. CDR3 nucleotide sequence: TGTGCCAGCAGTCAAATAGCGGGAGGGAATAGGGATACGCAGTATTTT.

The chain carries TRBV28 and TRBJ1-6, with D hard to call. The CDR3 is 15 amino acids. Germline V CDR1 and CDR2: MDHEN, SYDVKM. The V and J ends lost 1 base and 7 bases respectively, with 11 bases between them. Here the CDR3 DNA reads TGTGCCAGCAGTTTATCGGAGGAATTGAATTCACCCCTCCACTTT. Protein product: CASSLSEELNSPLHF.

There are a few counts of this clonotype. This rearrangement joins TRBV20-1 to TRBJ2-7; D remains unclear. The CDR3 spans 13 residues. In germline, CDR1 is DFQATT, CDR2 SNEGSKA (reference sequence). Between the trimmed V and J ends, which lost 5 bases and 6 bases, there was a span of 17 bases. The CDR3: CSASDRADSEQYV. In DNA form, the CDR3 reads TGCAGTGCTTCAGATAGGGCTGATTCCGAGCAGTACGTC.

The rearrangement joins TRBV6-6 to TRBJ2-7; 7 bases fit TRBD2. CDR3 length: 12 residues. Germline assignment: CDR1 MNHNY and CDR2 SVGAGI (reference sequence). The ends lost 7 bases at V and 3 bases at J; junction bases unmatched: 3. The DNA of the CDR3 is TGTGCCAGCAATGCGGGGGACTACGAGCAGTACTTC. It specifies CASNAGDYEQYF.

This clonotype was seen a handful of times. The V gene is TRBV12-3 or TRBV12-4, the J gene TRBJ2-5; D not resolved. The DNA end lines up better with TRBJ2-1; the J call may be wrong. This CDR3 has 13 residues. This chain's CDR3 is CASSLLADTEQFF. CDR3 in DNA: TGTGCCAGCAGTCTCCTGGCAGATACTGAGCAGTTCTTC.

Ten or more counts support this clonotype. The chain recombines TRBV6-5 with TRBJ2-3; D unresolved. Germline CDR1 is MNHEY and CDR2 is SVGAGI. V gave up 6 bases and J gave up 4 bases, with 8 bases separating them. The CDR3 is made up of 12 amino acids. The CDR3 loop is CASSRSADTQYF. The CDR3 bases are TGTGCCAGCAGCCGATCGGCAGATACGCAGTATTTT.